This TCR beta chain was retrieved from a study of T cell responses to AZD1222 COVID-19 vaccine. Generated by immunoSEQ multiplex PCR, the TCRdb table keeps only in-frame clones and is missing some. The sample lists about 99,000 clones, less than 95% occurring once. The V gene's germline CDR1 is SGHTS and CDR2 YDEGEE. The CDR3 contains 14 residues. The V end was cut by 4 bases, the J end by 3 bases, with 14 bases between. Specimen: peripheral blood, collected on day 0 of AZD1222 vaccination. The rearrangement links TRBV5-8 to TRBJ2-7, with D maybe TRBD1 (6 bases). The TCR originated in an adult in good health. The CDR3 protein is CASSPEGHFYEQYF. In DNA form, the CDR3 reads TGTGCCAGCAGCCCCGAGGGACATTTCTACGAGCAGTACTTC. The entire variable domain, with the rest obtained from reference TRBV5-8 and TRBJ2-7, is as follows: EAGVTQSPTHLIKTRGQQATLRCSPISGHTSVYWYQQALGLGLQFLLWYDEGEERNRGNFPPRFSGRQFPNYSSELNVNALELEDSALYLCASSPEGHFYEQYFGPGTRLTVT.